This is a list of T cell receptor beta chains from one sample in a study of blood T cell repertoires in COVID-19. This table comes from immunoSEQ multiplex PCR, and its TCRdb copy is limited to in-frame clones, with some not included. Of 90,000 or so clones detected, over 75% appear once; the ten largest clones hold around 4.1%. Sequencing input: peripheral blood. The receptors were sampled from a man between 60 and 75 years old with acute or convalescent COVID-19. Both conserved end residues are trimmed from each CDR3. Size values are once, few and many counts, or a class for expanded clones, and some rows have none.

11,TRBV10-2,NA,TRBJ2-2,ASRLGGTGELF
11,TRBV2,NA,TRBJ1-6,ASSPTENSPLH
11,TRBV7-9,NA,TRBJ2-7,ASNPDSSYEQY
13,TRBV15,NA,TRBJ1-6,ATSRVRQINSPLH
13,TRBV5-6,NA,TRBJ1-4,ASSWAGQVNEKLF
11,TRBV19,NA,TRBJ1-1,ATLNRGLTEAF
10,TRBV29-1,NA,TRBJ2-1,SSPGQGNEQF
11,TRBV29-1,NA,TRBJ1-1,SALTGTNTEAF
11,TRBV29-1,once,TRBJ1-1,SVGDRGDTEAF
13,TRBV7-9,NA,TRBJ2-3,ASSLGGGARDTQY
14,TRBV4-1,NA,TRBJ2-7,ASSQFTRTSVYEQY
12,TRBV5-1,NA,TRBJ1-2,ASSLDSSTYGYT
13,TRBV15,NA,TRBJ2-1,ATSRDQLVYNEQF
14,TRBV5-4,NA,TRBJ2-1,ASSGGTSGMRNEQF
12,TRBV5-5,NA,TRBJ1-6,ASSLGTNNSPLH
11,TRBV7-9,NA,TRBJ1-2,ASSHPTGFGYT
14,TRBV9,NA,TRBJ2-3,ASSVATGGGTDTQY
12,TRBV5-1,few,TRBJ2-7,ASSRDRGQFEQY
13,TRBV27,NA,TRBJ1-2,ASSLSSGQGRGYT
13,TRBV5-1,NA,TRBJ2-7,ASSLQPGGSYEQY
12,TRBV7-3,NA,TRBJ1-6,ASSMDRGNSPLH
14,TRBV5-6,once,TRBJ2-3,ASSLVSGGPSDTQY
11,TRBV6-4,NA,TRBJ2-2,ASKGQSTGELF
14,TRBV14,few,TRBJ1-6,ASSQVGLGAGSPLH
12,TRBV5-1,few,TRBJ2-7,ASSHGGPTREQY
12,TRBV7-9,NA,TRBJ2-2,ATQTSVSTGELF
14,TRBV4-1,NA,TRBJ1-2,ASSQDSRTVPYGYT
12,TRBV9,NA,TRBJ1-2,ASSVADRAYGYT
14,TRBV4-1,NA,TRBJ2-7,ASSQEGGGTPYEQY
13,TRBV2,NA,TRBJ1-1,ASSERQGSVTEAF
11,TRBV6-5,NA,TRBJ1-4,ASRATGYEKLF
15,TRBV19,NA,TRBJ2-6,ASTGDREPSGANVLT
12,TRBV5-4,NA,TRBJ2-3,ASSLSGGTDTQY
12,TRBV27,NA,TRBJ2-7,ASSPRGPYYEQY
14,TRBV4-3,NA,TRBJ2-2,ASSWDWGGLTGELF
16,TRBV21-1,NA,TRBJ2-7,ASSSRTSATWGLCEQY
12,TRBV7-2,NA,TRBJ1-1,ASSSWGVNTEAF
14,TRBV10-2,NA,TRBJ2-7,ASSERSPPSSYEQY
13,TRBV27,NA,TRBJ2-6,ASSFEGGGANVLT
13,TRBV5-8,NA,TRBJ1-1,ASSPFGQGETEAF
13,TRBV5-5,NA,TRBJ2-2,ASSRGTENTGELF
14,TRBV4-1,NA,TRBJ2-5,ASSHRTSGAPETQY
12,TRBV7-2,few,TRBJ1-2,ASSRGFLGYGYT
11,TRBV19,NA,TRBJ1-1,ASSITGGTEAF
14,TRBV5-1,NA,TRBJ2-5,ASSPYPGTVQETQY
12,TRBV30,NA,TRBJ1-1,AWSYDRVNTEAF
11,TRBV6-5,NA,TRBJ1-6,ASRTGRSSPLH
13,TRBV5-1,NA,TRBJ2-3,ASSLSIVSTDTQY